Following are 9 T cell receptor beta chains from one sample sequenced in a study of blood T cell repertoires in COVID-19. Method: immunoSEQ multiplex PCR; TCRdb's copy keeps in-frame clones and lacks some. The sample has about 120,000 clones, around 91% seen once. The sequenced material came from peripheral blood. The source is a woman in her sixties with COVID-19, enrolled during active disease.

This clone was detected only once. The same CDR3 is also encoded by other DNA sequences in this sample. The V call is TRBV18, the J call TRBJ2-7, with 7 nucleotides matching TRBD1. The CDR3 covers 13 residues. The trim removed 3 bases at V and 6 bases at J, leaving 5 bases unmatched. CDR1 is KGHSH and CDR2 is LQKENI in the germline V gene. CDR3 nucleotides: TGTGCCAGCTCACCGCCGGGACAGTCCGAGCAGTACTTC. Residues: CASSPPGQSEQYF.

The chain carries TRBV4-1 and TRBJ2-1; D might be TRBD2 (7 bases). The germline gives CDR1 MGHRA, CDR2 YSYEKL. This CDR3 region has 16 residues. The ends were cut back, 1 base at V and 9 bases at J, with 19 bases in the middle. The CDR3: CASSQGGGRAIGEQFF. CDR3 coding DNA: TGCGCCAGCAGCCAAGGCGGGGGCAGGGCGATAGGTGAGCAGTTCTTC.

This chain connects TRBV15 to TRBJ1-5, with 10 bases lining up with TRBD1. The germline gives CDR1 LNHNV, CDR2 YYDKDF (reference sequence). The CDR3 sequence is 20 residues long. V trimming: 3 bases; J trimming: 0 bases; junction bases outside the gene matches: 14. For the CDR3, the DNA is TGTGCCACCAGCAGGGACATCCTCGGGACAGGGGACTTTAGCAATCAGCCCCAGCATTTT. It encodes CATSRDILGTGDFSNQPQHF.

About this clone: The same CDR3 is also encoded by other DNA sequences in this sample. The genes are TRBV7-3 and TRBJ2-5; TRBD1 matches 8 bases. This CDR3 contains 13 residues. CDR1 and CDR2 from the germline V gene are SGHTA and FQGTGA. The junction had 2 bases not matched to a gene; V was cut back by 5 bases and J by 3 bases. The CDR3 sequence is CASSLDREETQYF. In DNA, the CDR3 is TGTGCCAGCAGCCTGGACAGGGAAGAGACCCAGTACTTC.

This clone was observed a single time. The chain carries TRBV5-1 and TRBJ2-1; TRBD2 aligns across 13 bases. CDR1 SGHRS and CDR2 YFSETQ come from the germline V gene. The CDR3 contains 15 residues. The V segment lost 1 base and the J segment 6 bases; nucleotides outside the gene matches: 1. CDR3 sequence (DNA): TGCGCCAGCAGCTTGACTAGCGGGGGGGTCAATGAGCAGTTCTTC. This codes for CASSLTSGGVNEQFF.

The chain recombines TRBV7-9 with TRBJ1-2; D unclear. The germline CDR1 and CDR2 sequences are SEHNR and FQNEAQ (reference sequence). The CDR3 spans 14 residues. The germline V and J ends were trimmed by 3 bases and 0 bases, with 8 bases remaining between them. The CDR3 loop is CASSLGRTNYGYTF. CDR3 DNA sequence: TGTGCCAGCAGCTTGGGGAGAACTAACTATGGCTACACCTTC.

V is TRBV5-6 and J is TRBJ2-5; TRBD1 aligns across 7 bases. Germline V CDR1 and CDR2: SGHDT, YYEEEE. The CDR3 is 13 residues long. After removal of 2 bases from V and 4 bases from J, the junction contained 2 bases not matched to a gene. The CDR3 DNA follows: TGTGCCAGCAGCTTAGGGGGCGGAGAGACCCAGTACTTC. Translation gives CASSLGGGETQYF.

The CDR3 region has the DNA TGCGCCAGCAGCTCGGCGGCGGGGGCCCCTCATGAGCAGTTCTTC. Translated: CASSSAAGAPHEQFF. The chain is built from TRBV5-1 and TRBJ2-1; tentatively, D is TRBD2 (7 bases). The germline V gene has CDR1 SGHRS and CDR2 YFSETQ. The CDR3 is 15 residues long. V lost 3 bases and J lost 8, with 18 bases in between.

This clone was counted a single time. The V and J genes are TRBV7-2 and TRBJ2-2, with TRBD2 as a possible D gene (6 bases). The germline gives CDR1 SGHTA, CDR2 FQGNSA. CDR3 length: 15 residues. The germline V and J ends were trimmed by 6 bases and 7 bases, with 18 bases remaining between them. The CDR3 here is CASRTLATGGGELFF. CDR3 coding DNA: TGTGCCAGCAGGACACTAGCAACCGGCGGCGGGGAGCTGTTTTTT.